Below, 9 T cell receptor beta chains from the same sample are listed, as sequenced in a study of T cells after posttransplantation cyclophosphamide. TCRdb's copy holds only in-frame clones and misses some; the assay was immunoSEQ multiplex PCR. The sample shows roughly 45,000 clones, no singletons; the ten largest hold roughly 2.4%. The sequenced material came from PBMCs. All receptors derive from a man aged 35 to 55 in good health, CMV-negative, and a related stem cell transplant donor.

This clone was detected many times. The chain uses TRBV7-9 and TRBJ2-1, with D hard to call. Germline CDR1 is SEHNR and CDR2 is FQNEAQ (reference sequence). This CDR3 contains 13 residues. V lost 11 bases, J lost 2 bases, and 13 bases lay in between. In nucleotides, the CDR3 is TGTGCCGTTACAGCCGTCCCCTACAATGAGCAGTTCTTC. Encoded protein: CAVTAVPYNEQFF.

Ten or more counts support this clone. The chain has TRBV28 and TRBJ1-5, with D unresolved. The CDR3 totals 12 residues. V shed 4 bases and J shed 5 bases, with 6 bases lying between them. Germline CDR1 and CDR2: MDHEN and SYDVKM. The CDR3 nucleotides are TGTGCCAGCAGTTCCTTCCATCAGCCCCAGCATTTT. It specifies CASSSFHQPQHF.

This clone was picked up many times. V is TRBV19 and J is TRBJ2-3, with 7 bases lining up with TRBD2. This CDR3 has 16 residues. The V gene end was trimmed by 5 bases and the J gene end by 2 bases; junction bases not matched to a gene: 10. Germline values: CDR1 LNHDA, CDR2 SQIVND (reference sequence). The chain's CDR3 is CASSDGGSGFTDTQYF. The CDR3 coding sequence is TGTGCCAGTAGTGATGGCGGGAGTGGCTTCACAGATACGCAGTATTTT.

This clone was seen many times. The chain's CDR3 is CASSPGLAGADTGELFF. The CDR3 DNA follows: TGTGCCAGCAGCCCGGGACTAGCGGGAGCTGACACCGGGGAGCTGTTTTTT. The rearrangement links TRBV4-2 to TRBJ2-2, with 14 bases aligning to TRBD2. The CDR3 covers 17 residues. Germline trimming cut 4 bases from V and 3 bases from J; bases unmatched to any gene: 4. Germline V gene data show CDR1 as LGHNA and CDR2 as YNFKEQ.

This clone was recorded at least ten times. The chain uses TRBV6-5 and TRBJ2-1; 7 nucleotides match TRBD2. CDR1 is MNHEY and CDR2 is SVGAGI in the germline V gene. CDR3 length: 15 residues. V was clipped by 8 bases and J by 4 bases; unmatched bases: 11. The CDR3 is CASQRAGVMYNEQFF. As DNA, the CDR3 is TGTGCCAGCCAGAGGGCGGGAGTTATGTACAATGAGCAGTTCTTC.

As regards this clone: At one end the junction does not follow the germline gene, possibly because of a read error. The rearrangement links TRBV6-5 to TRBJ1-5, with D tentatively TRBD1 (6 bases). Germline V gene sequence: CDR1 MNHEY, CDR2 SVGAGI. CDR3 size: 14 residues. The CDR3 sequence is CASRQGGSNQSQHF. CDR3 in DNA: TGTGCCAGCAGACAGGGTGGCAGCAATCAGTCCCAGCATTTT.

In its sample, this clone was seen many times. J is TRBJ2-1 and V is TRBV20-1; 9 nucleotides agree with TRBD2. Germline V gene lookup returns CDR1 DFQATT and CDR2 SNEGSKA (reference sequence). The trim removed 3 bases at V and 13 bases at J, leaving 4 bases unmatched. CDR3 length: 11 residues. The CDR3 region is CSASLLAGQFF. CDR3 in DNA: TGCAGTGCTAGTCTGCTAGCGGGACAGTTCTTC.

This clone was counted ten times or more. CDR3 in amino acids: CSVLMERSYEQYF. Here the CDR3 DNA reads TGCAGCGTCCTGATGGAGAGATCCTACGAGCAGTACTTC. V is TRBV29-1 and J is TRBJ2-7; no firm D call. The germline V and J ends were trimmed by 6 bases and 1 base, with 13 bases remaining between them. The CDR3 loop spans 13 amino acids. CDR1 and CDR2 (germline): SQVTM, ANQGSEA.

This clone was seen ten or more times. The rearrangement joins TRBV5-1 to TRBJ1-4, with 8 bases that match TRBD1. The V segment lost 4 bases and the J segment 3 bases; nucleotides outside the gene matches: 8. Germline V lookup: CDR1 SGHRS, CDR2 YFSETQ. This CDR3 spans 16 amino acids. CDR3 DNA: TGCGCCAGCAGCCGCACAGGGGGGATGGCTAATGAAAAACTGTTTTTT. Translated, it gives CASSRTGGMANEKLFF.